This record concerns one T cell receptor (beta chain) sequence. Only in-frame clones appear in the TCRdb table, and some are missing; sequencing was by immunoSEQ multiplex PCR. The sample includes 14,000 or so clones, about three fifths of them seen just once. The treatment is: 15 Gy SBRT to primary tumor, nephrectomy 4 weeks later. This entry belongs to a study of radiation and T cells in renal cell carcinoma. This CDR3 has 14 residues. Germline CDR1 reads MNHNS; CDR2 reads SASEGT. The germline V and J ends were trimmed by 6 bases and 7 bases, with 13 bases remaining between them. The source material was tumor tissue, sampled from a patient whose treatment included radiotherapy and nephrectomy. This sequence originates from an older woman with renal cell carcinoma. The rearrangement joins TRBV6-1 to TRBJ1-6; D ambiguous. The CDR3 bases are TGTGCCAGCAGGAGACCCAACGGGAATTCACCCCTCCACTTT. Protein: CASRRPNGNSPLHF.